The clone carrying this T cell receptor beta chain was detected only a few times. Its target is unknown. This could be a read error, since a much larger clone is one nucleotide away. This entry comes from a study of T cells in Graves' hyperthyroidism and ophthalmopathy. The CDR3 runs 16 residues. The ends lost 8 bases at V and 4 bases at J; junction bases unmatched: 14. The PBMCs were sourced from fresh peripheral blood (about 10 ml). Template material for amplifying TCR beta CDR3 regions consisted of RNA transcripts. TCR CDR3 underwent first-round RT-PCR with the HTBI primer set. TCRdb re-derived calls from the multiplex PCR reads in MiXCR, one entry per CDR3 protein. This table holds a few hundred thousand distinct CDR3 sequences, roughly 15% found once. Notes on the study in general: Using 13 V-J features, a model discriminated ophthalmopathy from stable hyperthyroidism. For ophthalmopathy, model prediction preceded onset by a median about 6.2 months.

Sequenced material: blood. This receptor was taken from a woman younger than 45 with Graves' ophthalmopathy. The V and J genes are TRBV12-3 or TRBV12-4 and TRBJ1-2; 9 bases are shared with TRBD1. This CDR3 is CASGHLQQGAGYGYTF. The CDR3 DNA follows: TGTGCCAGCGGTCACCTCCAACAGGGGGCAGGCTATGGCTACACCTTC.